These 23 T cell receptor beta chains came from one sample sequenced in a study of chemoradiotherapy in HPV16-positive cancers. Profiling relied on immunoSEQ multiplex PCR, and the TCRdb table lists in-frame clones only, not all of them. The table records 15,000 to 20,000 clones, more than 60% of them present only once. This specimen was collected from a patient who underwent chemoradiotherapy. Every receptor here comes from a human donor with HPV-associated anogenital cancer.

CDR3 in amino acids: CASSPGRDSNQPQHF. CDR3 in DNA: TGTGCCAGCAGTCCTGGACGGGATAGCAATCAGCCCCAGCATTTT. The genes are TRBV6-5 and TRBJ1-5; D remains ambiguous. Germline V CDR1 and CDR2: MNHEY, SVGAGI. V lost 5 bases to trimming and J lost 0 bases, with 11 bases between them. The CDR3 covers 15 residues.

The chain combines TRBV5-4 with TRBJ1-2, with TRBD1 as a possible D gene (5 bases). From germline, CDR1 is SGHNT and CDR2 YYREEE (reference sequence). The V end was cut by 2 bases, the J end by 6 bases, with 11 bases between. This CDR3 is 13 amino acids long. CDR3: CASSFVDSDGYTF. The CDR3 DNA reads TGTGCCAGCAGCTTTGTAGACAGTGATGGCTACACCTTC. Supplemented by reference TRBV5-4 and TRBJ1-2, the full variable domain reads ETGVTQSPTHLIKTRGQQVTLRCSSQSGHNTVSWYQQALGQGPQFIFQYYREEENGRGNFPPRFSGLQFPNYSSELNVNALELDDSALYLCASSFVDSDGYTFGSGTRLTVV.

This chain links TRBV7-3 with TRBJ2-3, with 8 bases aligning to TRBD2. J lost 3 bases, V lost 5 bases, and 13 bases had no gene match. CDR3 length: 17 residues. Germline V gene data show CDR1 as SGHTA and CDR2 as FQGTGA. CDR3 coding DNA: TGTGCCAGCAGCCTCTCGATGGCGGGAGGAAGGACAGATACGCAGTATTTT. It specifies CASSLSMAGGRTDTQYF.

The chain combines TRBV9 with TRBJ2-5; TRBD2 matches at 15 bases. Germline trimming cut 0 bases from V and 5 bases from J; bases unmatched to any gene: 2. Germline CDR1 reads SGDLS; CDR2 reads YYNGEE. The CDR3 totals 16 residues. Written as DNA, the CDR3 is TGTGCCAGCAGCGTAGGCGGGACTAGCGGGGGGGAGACCCAGTACTTC. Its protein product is CASSVGGTSGGETQYF.

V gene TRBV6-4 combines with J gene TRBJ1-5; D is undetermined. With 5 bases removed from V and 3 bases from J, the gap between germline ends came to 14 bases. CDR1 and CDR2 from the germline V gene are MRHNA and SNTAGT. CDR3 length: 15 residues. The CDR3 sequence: CASSLDHHPNQPQHF. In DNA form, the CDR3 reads TGTGCCAGCAGTTTGGACCACCACCCCAATCAGCCCCAGCATTTT.

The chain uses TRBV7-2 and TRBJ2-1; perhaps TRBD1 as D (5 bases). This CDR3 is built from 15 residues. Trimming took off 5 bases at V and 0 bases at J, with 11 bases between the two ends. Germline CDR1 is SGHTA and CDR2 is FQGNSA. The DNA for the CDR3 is TGTGCCAGCAGCATGACAGCCAACTCCTACAATGAGCAGTTCTTC. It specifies CASSMTANSYNEQFF.

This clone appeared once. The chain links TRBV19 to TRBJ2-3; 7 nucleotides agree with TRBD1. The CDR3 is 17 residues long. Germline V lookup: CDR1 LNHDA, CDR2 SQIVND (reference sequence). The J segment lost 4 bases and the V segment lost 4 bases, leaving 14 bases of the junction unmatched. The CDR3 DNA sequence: TGTGCCAGTAGTACCCGGACAGGCGCAACCCAGGCAGATACGCAGTATTTT. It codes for CASSTRTGATQADTQYF.

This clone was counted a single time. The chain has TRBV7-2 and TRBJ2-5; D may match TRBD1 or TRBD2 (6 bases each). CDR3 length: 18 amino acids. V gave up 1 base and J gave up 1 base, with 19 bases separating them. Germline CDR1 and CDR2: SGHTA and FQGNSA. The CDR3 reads CASSLGGLGGLFQETQYF. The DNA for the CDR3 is TGTGCCAGCAGCTTAGGGGGTCTGGGGGGCCTCTTCCAAGAGACCCAGTACTTC.

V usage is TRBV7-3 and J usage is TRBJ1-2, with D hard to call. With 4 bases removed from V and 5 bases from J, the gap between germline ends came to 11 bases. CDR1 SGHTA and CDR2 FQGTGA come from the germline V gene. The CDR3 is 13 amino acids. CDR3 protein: CASSWDSGYGYTF. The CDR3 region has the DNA TGTGCCAGCAGCTGGGATTCTGGGTATGGCTACACCTTC.

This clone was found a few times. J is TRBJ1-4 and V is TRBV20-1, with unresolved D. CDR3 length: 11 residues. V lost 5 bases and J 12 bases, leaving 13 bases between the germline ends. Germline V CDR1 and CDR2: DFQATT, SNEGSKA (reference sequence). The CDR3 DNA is TGCAGTGCTTTCGATCGCGCGGAACTGTTTTTT. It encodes CSAFDRAELFF.

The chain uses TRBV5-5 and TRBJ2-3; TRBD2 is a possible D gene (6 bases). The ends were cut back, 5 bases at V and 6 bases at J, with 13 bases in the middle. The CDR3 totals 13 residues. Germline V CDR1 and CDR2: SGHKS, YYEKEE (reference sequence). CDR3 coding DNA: TGTGCCAGCAGAGCGGAGGGTCTGGATACGCAGTATTTT. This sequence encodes CASRAEGLDTQYF.

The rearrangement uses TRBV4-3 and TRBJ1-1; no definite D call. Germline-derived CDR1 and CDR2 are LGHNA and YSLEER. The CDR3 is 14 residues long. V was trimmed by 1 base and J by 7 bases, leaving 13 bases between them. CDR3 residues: CASSQGVGRFEAFF. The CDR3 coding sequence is TGCGCCAGCAGCCAAGGGGTTGGACGGTTTGAAGCTTTCTTT.

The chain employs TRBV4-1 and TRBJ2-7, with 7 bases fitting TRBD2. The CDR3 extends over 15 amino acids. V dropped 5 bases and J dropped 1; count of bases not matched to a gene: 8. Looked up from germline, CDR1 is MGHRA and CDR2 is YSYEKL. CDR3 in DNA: TGCGCCAGCAGCACAGAAGCGGGGCGTTCCTACGAGCAGTACTTC. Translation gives CASSTEAGRSYEQYF.

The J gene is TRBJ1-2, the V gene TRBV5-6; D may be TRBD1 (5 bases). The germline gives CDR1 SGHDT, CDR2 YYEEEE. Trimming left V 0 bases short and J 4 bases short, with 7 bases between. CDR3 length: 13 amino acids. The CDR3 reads CASSLDRFYGYTF. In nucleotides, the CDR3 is TGTGCCAGCAGCTTGGACAGGTTCTATGGCTACACCTTC.

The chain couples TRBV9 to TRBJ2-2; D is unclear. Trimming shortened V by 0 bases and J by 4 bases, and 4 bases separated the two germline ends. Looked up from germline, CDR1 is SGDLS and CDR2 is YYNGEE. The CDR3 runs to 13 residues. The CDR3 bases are TGTGCCAGCAGCGTAGCTAGCACCGGGGAGCTGTTTTTT. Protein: CASSVASTGELFF.

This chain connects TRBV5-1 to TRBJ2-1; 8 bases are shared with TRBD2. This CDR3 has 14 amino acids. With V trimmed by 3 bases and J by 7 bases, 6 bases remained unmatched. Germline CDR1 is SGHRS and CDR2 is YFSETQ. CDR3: CASSSGGAGNEQFF. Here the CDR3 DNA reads TGCGCCAGCAGCTCCGGGGGGGCGGGGAATGAGCAGTTCTTC.

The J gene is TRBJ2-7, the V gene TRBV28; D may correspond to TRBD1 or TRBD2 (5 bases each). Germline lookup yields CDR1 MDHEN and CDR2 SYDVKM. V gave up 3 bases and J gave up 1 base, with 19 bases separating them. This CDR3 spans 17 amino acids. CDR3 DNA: TGTGCCAGCAGTTTTAGCCCGGGGCTCACTTCGTCCTACGAGCAGTACTTC. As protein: CASSFSPGLTSSYEQYF.

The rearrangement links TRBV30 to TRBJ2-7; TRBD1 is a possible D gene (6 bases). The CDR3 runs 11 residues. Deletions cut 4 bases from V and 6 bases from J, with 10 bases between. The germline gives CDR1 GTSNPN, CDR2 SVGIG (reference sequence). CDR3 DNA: TGTGCCTGGACAGGGGAAGTCGAGCAGTACTTC. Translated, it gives CAWTGEVEQYF.

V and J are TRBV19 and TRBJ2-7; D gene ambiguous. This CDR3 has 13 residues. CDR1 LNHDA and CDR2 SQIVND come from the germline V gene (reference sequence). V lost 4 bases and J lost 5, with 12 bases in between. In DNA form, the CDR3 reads TGTGCCAGTAGTAGGGCCCTACCCGACGAGCAGTACTTC. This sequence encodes CASSRALPDEQYF.

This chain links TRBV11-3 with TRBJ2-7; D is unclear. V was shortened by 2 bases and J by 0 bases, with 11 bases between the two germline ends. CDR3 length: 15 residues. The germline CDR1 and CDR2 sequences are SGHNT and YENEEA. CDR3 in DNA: TGTGCCAGCAGCTTACAGTCCCAGAGCTCCTACGAGCAGTACTTC. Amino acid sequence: CASSLQSQSSYEQYF.

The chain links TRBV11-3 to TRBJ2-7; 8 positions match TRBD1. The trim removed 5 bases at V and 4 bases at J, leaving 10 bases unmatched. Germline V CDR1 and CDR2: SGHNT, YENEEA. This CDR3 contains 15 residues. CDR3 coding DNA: TGTGCCAGCAGCAATACCGGGACAGGACTATACGAGCAGTACTTC. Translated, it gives CASSNTGTGLYEQYF.

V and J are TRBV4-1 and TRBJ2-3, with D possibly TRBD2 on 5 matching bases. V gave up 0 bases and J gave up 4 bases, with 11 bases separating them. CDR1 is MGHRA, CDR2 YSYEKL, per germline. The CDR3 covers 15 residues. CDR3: CASSQEDRGSDTQYF. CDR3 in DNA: TGCGCCAGCAGCCAAGAGGATCGGGGATCAGATACGCAGTATTTT.

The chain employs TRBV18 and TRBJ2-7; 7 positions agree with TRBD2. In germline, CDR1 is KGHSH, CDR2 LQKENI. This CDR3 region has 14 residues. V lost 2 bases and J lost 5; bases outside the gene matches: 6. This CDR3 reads CASSPALAPHEQYF. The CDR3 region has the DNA TGTGCCAGCTCACCAGCACTAGCGCCCCACGAGCAGTACTTC.